This is a list of T cell receptor beta chains from one sample in a study of T cells in narcolepsy. This table comes from immunoSEQ multiplex PCR, and its TCRdb copy is limited to in-frame clones, with some not included. The table lists tens of thousands of clones, roughly 74% of them singletons. Sequencing was performed on CD45RA- memory CD4+ T cells from PBMCs. The receptors derive from a human donor with narcolepsy. Each CDR3 is given without its conserved first and last residue.

>TRBV18|TRBJ1-6
ASSLQGPEDSPLH
>TRBV10-1|TRBJ2-2
ASSDRTSGGELF
>TRBV18|TRBJ1-6
ASSPPDRVNSPLH
>TRBV6-5|TRBJ2-1
ASSLGYNEQF
>TRBV7-2|TRBJ1-2
ASSPDRFYGYT
>TRBV11-3|TRBJ1-6
ASSFLGNSPLH
>TRBV29-1|TRBJ2-2
SGTVAGGTGELF
>TRBV7-9|TRBJ2-5
ASSPLPQETQY
>TRBV6-1|TRBJ1-3
ASSGGFLGSGNTIY
>TRBV2|TRBJ2-3
ASRRDTTDTQY
>TRBV20-1|TRBJ2-5
SASGGETQY
>TRBV19|TRBJ2-3
ASSFSGGFGDTQY
>TRBV19|TRBJ1-5
ASSIDGRTGGLLDYSNQPQH
>TRBV7-9|TRBJ2-7
ASSLPGDYEQY
>TRBV29-1|TRBJ2-7
SAATTYEQY
>TRBV5-1|TRBJ1-4
ASSFSTGTTAEKLF
>TRBV4-1|TRBJ2-5
ASSQDYGLQETQY